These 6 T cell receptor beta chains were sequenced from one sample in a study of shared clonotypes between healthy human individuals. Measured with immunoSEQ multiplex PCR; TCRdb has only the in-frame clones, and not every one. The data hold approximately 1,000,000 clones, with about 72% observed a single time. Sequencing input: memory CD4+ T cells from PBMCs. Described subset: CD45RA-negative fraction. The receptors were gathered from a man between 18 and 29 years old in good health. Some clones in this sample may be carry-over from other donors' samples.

The CDR3 DNA reads as TGTGCCAGCTCTGGCAAATTGAACACTGAAGCTTTCTTT. Residues: CASSGKLNTEAFF. This chain joins TRBV28 and TRBJ1-1; D uncertain. V lost 8 bases and J lost 0, with 10 bases in between. CDR3 size: 13 residues. Germline values: CDR1 MDHEN, CDR2 SYDVKM.

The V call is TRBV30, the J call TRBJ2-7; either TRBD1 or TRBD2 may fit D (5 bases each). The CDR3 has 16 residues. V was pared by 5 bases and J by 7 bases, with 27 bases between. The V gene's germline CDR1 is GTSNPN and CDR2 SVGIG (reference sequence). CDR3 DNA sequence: TGTGCCTGGCGAATGCCCCGGGATTGGGGGTTGAGGGAGCAGTACTTC. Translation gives CAWRMPRDWGLREQYF.

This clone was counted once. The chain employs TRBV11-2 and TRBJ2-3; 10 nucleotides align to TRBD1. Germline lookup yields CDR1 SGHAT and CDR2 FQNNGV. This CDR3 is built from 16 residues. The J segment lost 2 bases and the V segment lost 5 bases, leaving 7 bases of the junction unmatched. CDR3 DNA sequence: TGTGCCAGCAGCCCCGGGACAGGGGCACACACAGATACGCAGTATTTT. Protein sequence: CASSPGTGAHTDTQYF.

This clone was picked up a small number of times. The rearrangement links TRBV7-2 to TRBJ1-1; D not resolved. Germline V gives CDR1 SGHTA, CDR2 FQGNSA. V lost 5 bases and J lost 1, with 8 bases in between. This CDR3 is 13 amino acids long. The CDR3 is CASSAHKNTEAFF. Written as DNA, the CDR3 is TGTGCCAGCAGCGCACACAAGAACACTGAAGCTTTCTTT.

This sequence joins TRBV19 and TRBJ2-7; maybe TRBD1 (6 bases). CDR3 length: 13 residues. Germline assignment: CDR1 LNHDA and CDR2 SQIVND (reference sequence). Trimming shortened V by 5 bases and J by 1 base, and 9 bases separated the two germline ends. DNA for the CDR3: TGTGCCAGTAGTTTCGGACAGTCCTACGAGCAGTACTTC. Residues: CASSFGQSYEQYF.

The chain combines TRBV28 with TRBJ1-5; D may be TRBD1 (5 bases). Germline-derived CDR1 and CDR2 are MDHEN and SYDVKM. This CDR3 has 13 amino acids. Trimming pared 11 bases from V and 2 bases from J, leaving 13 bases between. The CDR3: CAAGTPGNQPQHF. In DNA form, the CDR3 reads TGTGCCGCGGGGACCCCGGGCAATCAGCCCCAGCATTTT.